The clone carrying this T cell receptor (beta chain) was counted a few times. Its antigen is undetermined. V was shortened by 1 base and J by 8 bases, with 14 bases between the two germline ends. CDR3 length: 15 residues. Germline V gene lookup returns CDR1 MDHEN and CDR2 SYDVKM. The sample is drawn from a study of identical twins. Notes on the study in general: Findings came from cross-sectional statistics, without long-term follow-up of donors. Among out-of-frame alpha sequences shared by twins, low generation probability occurred in excess.

A universal primer site was created by template switching, with the cDNA bearing unique molecular identifiers. TCRdb used MiXCR to reprocess the 5' RACE reads, holding one entry per CDR3 protein. Here the sample spans about 810,000 distinct CDR3 sequences, about 12% being singletons. These data also formed part of another study, on yellow fever vaccine responses in identical twins.

The origin of this receptor is a woman between 18 and 29 years old in good health. Sequencing was done on a sample of PBMCs. The chain has TRBV28 and TRBJ1-4; perhaps TRBD1 as D (6 bases). CDR3 DNA sequence: TGTGCCAGCAGTTTATACGTGGCAGGGACAGAAAAACTGTTTTTT. Protein: CASSLYVAGTEKLFF.